The T cell receptor (beta chain) under discussion was sequenced for a study of blood T cell repertoires in COVID-19. Study background: T cells, B-cell-depleted T cells, or PBMCs supplied cDNA or gDNA.

As handled by the study authors: Reference gene primers were amplified, and this amplification served to estimate nucleated cell counts. Libraries were prepared by immunoSEQ multiplex PCR; TCRdb keeps only in-frame clonotypes and omits some of them. V, J and clone size are taken as reported in that table, and D and trimming were inferred from the DNA itself. There are 100,000 to 150,000 clones in the sample; about 83% occur only once, and roughly 9% lies in the top ten. The CDR3 extends over 15 amino acids. Germline V gene data show CDR1 as MNHEY and CDR2 as SMNVEV (reference sequence). V dropped 3 bases and J dropped 10; count of bases not matched to a gene: 6.

The clonotype was recovered from a man aged 35 to 55 with active or convalescent COVID-19. Sequencing was carried out using peripheral blood. This chain links TRBV27 with TRBJ1-6, with 10 bases identical to TRBD1. The CDR3 region is CASSFGGTGASPLHF. The CDR3 nucleotides read TGTGCCAGCAGTTTTGGGGGGACAGGGGCCTCACCCCTCCACTTT.